The 21 T cell receptor beta chains in this list originate from one sample, sequenced in a study of control samples from healthy donors and cancer patients. Data came from immunoSEQ multiplex PCR; TCRdb stores just in-frame clones and leaves some out. The sample has about 140,000 clones, 90% to 95% seen once. The sample comprised blood. The receptors come from a man aged 40-55 years in good health.

The rearrangement links TRBV5-6 to TRBJ2-7, with 9 bases matching TRBD2. CDR1 SGHDT and CDR2 YYEEEE come from the germline V gene. This CDR3 is built from 16 residues. V shed 0 bases, J shed 1 base, and the junction held 5 bases outside the gene matches. CDR3 coding DNA: TGTGCCAGCAGCTTGGGGCTAGCGGGGACTTCCTACGAGCAGTACTTC. Its protein product is CASSLGLAGTSYEQYF.

The chain carries TRBV24-1 and TRBJ1-5; 11 bases map to TRBD1. Trimming removed 5 bases from V and 11 bases from J; junction bases left unmatched: 10. This CDR3 comprises 15 residues. From germline, CDR1 is KGHDR and CDR2 SFDVKD. The CDR3 nucleotides are TGTGCCACCAGTGTTGGACAGGGGGCATCAAAGGCCCAGCATTTT. Translated: CATSVGQGASKAQHF.

V and J are TRBV13 and TRBJ2-7; 7 bases map to TRBD2. The germline CDR1 and CDR2 sequences are PRHDT and FYEKMQ (reference sequence). With V trimmed by 4 bases and J by 3 bases, 9 bases remained unmatched. CDR3 length equals 15 residues. The CDR3 loop is CASSWEGIGNYEQYF. DNA of the CDR3: TGTGCCAGCAGCTGGGAGGGAATAGGGAACTACGAGCAGTACTTC.

V is TRBV28 and J is TRBJ1-5, with a tentative D call TRBD1 (6 bases). V was shortened by 4 bases and J by 0 bases, with 13 bases between the two germline ends. The CDR3 contains 16 residues. Germline lookup yields CDR1 MDHEN and CDR2 SYDVKM. The CDR3 sequence is CASSSRTVHSNQPQHF. CDR3 coding DNA: TGTGCCAGCAGTTCCCGGACAGTTCATAGCAATCAGCCCCAGCATTTT.

This sequence joins TRBV2 and TRBJ1-4; tentative D call: TRBD1 (6 bases). Germline V gene lookup returns CDR1 SNHLY and CDR2 FYNNEI. V was clipped by 1 base and J by 12 bases, with 15 bases between them. This CDR3 has 14 amino acids. As DNA, the CDR3 is TGTGCCAGCAGTGAAGAGGAGGGGGTTTCGGAACTGTTTTTT. Translation gives CASSEEEGVSELFF.

The J gene is TRBJ2-7, the V gene TRBV28, with D possibly matching TRBD1 (7 bases). The CDR3 is made up of 13 amino acids. V lost 6 bases to trimming and J lost 1 base, with 10 bases between them. The germline gives CDR1 MDHEN, CDR2 SYDVKM. The CDR3 DNA is TGTGCCAGCAGGGAGGGACAGTCCTACGAGCAGTACTTC. Translating it yields CASREGQSYEQYF. Looking up the rest from reference TRBV28 and TRBJ2-7 gives the full variable domain: DVKVTQSSRYLVKRTGEKVFLECVQDMDHENMFWYRQDPGLGLRLIYFSYDVKMKEKGDIPEGYSVSREKKERFSLILESASTNQTSMYLCASREGQSYEQYFGPGTRLTVT.

The genes are TRBV28 and TRBJ2-7; 7 positions agree with TRBD1. V shed 6 bases and J 3 bases; nucleotides not matched to a gene: 11. Germline V gene sequence: CDR1 MDHEN, CDR2 SYDVKM. The CDR3 is 15 residues long. CDR3 residues: CASRGTGTDNYEQYF. The CDR3, as DNA: TGTGCCAGCAGGGGTACCGGGACAGACAACTACGAGCAGTACTTC.

This clone has a handful of counts. The gene calls are TRBV11-3 and TRBJ2-2; D not certain. CDR1 and CDR2 (germline): SGHNT, YENEEA. The CDR3 runs 15 residues. Deletions cut 2 bases from V and 0 bases from J, with 7 bases between. The CDR3 reads CASSLSGSNTGELFF. The CDR3 DNA sequence: TGTGCCAGCAGCTTAAGTGGCTCGAACACCGGGGAGCTGTTTTTT.

This chain uses TRBV4-2 with TRBJ1-4; a weak D match, TRBD1 (5 bases). V was shortened by 0 bases and J by 7 bases, with 12 bases between the two germline ends. Germline lookup yields CDR1 LGHNA and CDR2 YNFKEQ. The CDR3 extends over 15 amino acids. CDR3 sequence reads: CASSQEGHSGEKLFF. In DNA, the CDR3 is TGTGCCAGCAGCCAAGAGGGGCACAGTGGTGAAAAACTGTTTTTT.

This clone was seen only once. The chain recombines TRBV30 with TRBJ1-5; TRBD1 aligns across 7 bases. This CDR3 region has 13 residues. V shed 1 base, J shed 9 bases, and the junction held 6 bases outside the gene matches. Per germline, CDR1 GTSNPN and CDR2 SVGIG (reference sequence). CDR3 amino acids: CAWSEGAGLPQHF. CDR3 in DNA: TGTGCCTGGAGTGAGGGGGCAGGGCTGCCCCAGCATTTT.

The chain employs TRBV19 and TRBJ1-3, with D uncertain. Germline V gives CDR1 LNHDA, CDR2 SQIVND (reference sequence). The CDR3 consists of 13 residues. V lost 6 bases and J lost 1, with 7 bases in between. The CDR3 nucleotides read TGTGCCAGTAGGACGGCATCTGGAAACACCATATATTTT. Amino acid sequence: CASRTASGNTIYF. The full variable domain, its missing parts supplied by reference TRBV19 and TRBJ1-3, is DGGITQSPKYLFRKEGQNVTLSCEQNLNHDAMYWYRQDPGQGLRLIYYSQIVNDFQKGDIAEGYSVSREKKESFPLTVTSAQKNPTAFYLCASRTASGNTIYFGEGSWLTVV.

This clone has only one observation. The J gene is TRBJ2-5, the V gene TRBV18; 7 bases are a match to TRBD2. Germline CDR1 and CDR2: KGHSH and LQKENI. Germline trimming cut 3 bases from V and 4 bases from J; bases unmatched to any gene: 8. CDR3 length: 15 amino acids. Written as DNA, the CDR3 is TGTGCCAGCTCACCCCTTTCCAGGGAGGGAGAGACCCAGTACTTC. It specifies CASSPLSREGETQYF.

The J gene is TRBJ1-1, the V gene TRBV28; D is ambiguous. Trimming removed 4 bases from V and 1 base from J, with 10 bases in between. This CDR3 is built from 14 residues. CDR1 and CDR2 from the germline V gene are MDHEN and SYDVKM. CDR3 loop: CASSYSEGNTEAFF. CDR3 DNA sequence: TGTGCCAGCAGTTATAGTGAAGGGAACACTGAAGCTTTCTTT.

This chain connects TRBV7-9 to TRBJ1-4; 9 nucleotides match TRBD1. Germline V lookup: CDR1 SEHNR, CDR2 FQNEAQ (reference sequence). The CDR3 has 15 amino acids. The V gene end was trimmed by 5 bases and the J gene end by 8 bases; junction bases not matched to a gene: 9. CDR3 coding DNA: TGTGCCAGCAGCAAACAGGGGGCTGGGGGAGAAAAACTGTTTTTT. Translating it yields CASSKQGAGGEKLFF. The full variable domain, completed using reference TRBV7-9 and TRBJ1-4, is DTGVSQNPRHKITKRGQNVTFRCDPISEHNRLYWYRQTLGQGPEFLTYFQNEAQLEKSRLLSDRFSAERPKGSFSTLEIQRTEQGDSAMYLCASSKQGAGGEKLFFGSGTQLSVL.

The chain is built from TRBV6-5 and TRBJ1-1; D unresolved. Germline V lookup: CDR1 MNHEY, CDR2 SVGAGI. The CDR3 runs to 13 residues. Trimming removed 7 bases at V and 5 bases at J, with 14 bases between. The CDR3 spells CASIKVRGTEAFF. CDR3 nucleotides: TGTGCCAGCATTAAGGTGCGGGGAACTGAAGCTTTCTTT.

V gene TRBV9 combines with J gene TRBJ1-5, with D possibly matching TRBD1 (5 bases). Germline V gene sequence: CDR1 SGDLS, CDR2 YYNGEE. V shed 4 bases and J shed 1 base, with 15 bases lying between them. The CDR3 is made up of 16 amino acids. The CDR3 nucleotides are TGTGCCAGCAGCAAAGGGGATACAGGCAGCAATCAGCCCCAGCATTTT. It translates to CASSKGDTGSNQPQHF.

The rearrangement links TRBV7-3 to TRBJ2-2; unclear D gene. V shed 0 bases and J shed 5 bases, with 22 bases lying between them. CDR1 is SGHTA, CDR2 FQGTGA, per germline. This CDR3 contains 19 residues. The CDR3 DNA reads TGTGCCAGCAGCTTAACGAATTCGCGGATCGGAGATGGGACCGGGGAGCTGTTTTTT. Its protein is CASSLTNSRIGDGTGELFF.

This clone was counted only a few times. The V call is TRBV29-1, the J call TRBJ2-3; TRBD1 agrees at 8 bases. The CDR3 is made up of 14 amino acids. V lost 6 bases and J lost 0; bases outside the gene matches: 5. Germline V lookup: CDR1 SQVTM, CDR2 ANQGSEA. CDR3 nucleotides: TGCAGCGTCGAATGGACAGGGAGCACAGATACGCAGTATTTT. Translating gives CSVEWTGSTDTQYF.

This clone was seen a single time. This chain connects TRBV7-3 to TRBJ2-1; D is possibly TRBD2 (6 bases). V was shortened by 5 bases and J by 3 bases, with 17 bases between the two germline ends. The germline V gene encodes CDR1 SGHTA and CDR2 FQGTGA. The CDR3 loop spans 16 amino acids. CDR3 in amino acids: CASSDKLAMGYNEQFF. The CDR3 DNA is TGTGCCAGCAGCGACAAACTAGCTATGGGCTACAATGAGCAGTTCTTC.

The CDR3 protein is CASSQEGAGGRYEQYF. In DNA, the CDR3 is TGTGCCAGCAGCCAAGAAGGAGCGGGGGGGCGTTACGAGCAGTACTTC. The J gene is TRBJ2-7, the V gene TRBV4-2; 10 positions agree with TRBD2. Germline assignment: CDR1 LGHNA and CDR2 YNFKEQ. The CDR3 consists of 16 residues. Unmatched junction bases numbered 6, after V lost 0 bases and J lost 4 bases.

This clone turned up a few times. The rearrangement uses TRBV5-1 and TRBJ2-3, with 10 bases that match TRBD2. The CDR3 totals 18 residues. Germline values: CDR1 SGHRS, CDR2 YFSETQ. V lost 4 bases and J lost 5; bases outside the gene matches: 16. The CDR3 DNA is TGCGCCAGCAGCCATACGTTTAGCGGGGGGACGACACGAGATACGCAGTATTTT. It encodes CASSHTFSGGTTRDTQYF. Complete variable domain (other parts from reference TRBV5-1 and TRBJ2-3): KAGVTQTPRYLIKTRGQQVTLSCSPISGHRSVSWYQQTPGQGLQFLFEYFSETQRNKGNFPGRFSGRQFSNSRSEMNVSTLELGDSALYLCASSHTFSGGTTRDTQYFGPGTRLTVL.